This T cell receptor (beta chain) comes out of a study of T-cell reconstitution after alpha-beta-depleted transplantation in children. Study results and caveats: High day-60 TCRbeta diversity in some patients came from surviving recipient T cells and thymic progenitors. It was newly produced T cells that mostly accounted for T-cell counts and diversity one year after transplant.

V was shortened by 4 bases and J by 6 bases, with 22 bases between the two germline ends. The CDR3 runs 17 residues. Germline assignment: CDR1 SGHKS and CDR2 YYEKEE (reference sequence). This clonotype was picked up many times. Its antigen is still unknown. Construction of the TCRbeta library involved unique molecular identifiers. MiXCR, run by TCRdb on the PCR reads, gives a single entry per CDR3 protein. The sample contains 550,000 to 800,000 distinct CDR3 sequences, over 10% of which appear only once. The clonotype was recovered from a girl aged 2-10 years with congenital amegakaryocytic thrombocytopenia, due to receive a stem cell transplant. This specimen was PBMCs, taken before TCRalphabeta/CD19-depleted stem cell transplant. The chain is built from TRBV5-5 and TRBJ2-2, with D possibly being TRBD2 (5 bases). The CDR3 reads CASSRESVTGRSGELFF. The CDR3 DNA follows: TGTGCCAGCAGCCGCGAGTCCGTAACGGGAAGATCCGGGGAGCTGTTTTTT.